The 25 T cell receptor beta chains below all came from one sample that was sequenced in a study of blood T cell repertoires in COVID-19 (TCRdb year 2020). The library came from the immunoSEQ multiplex PCR assay. TCRdb obtained this table from immuneACCESS and retained in-frame rearrangements with V and J assigned. These tables miss some clones; where compared with another copy, unresolved V genes account for less than half of the shortfall, and the remainder is unexplained. The sample records about 480,000 clones, more than 85% of which are singletons. Jointly, the top ten make up 4.3% of the sample. Material: peripheral blood. These TCRs come from a woman aged 25 to 39 with acute or convalescent COVID-19.

The chain recombines TRBV18 with TRBJ2-6; D is uncertain. The CDR3 has 18 amino acids. CDR1 and CDR2 (germline): KGHSH, LQKENI. Trimming removed 0 bases at V and 0 bases at J, with 12 bases between. The DNA of the CDR3 is TGTGCCAGCTCACCACCGTCCGCTCGAGCCTCTGGGGCCAACGTCCTGACTTTC. It codes for CASSPPSARASGANVLTF.

The V call is TRBV4-1, the J call TRBJ2-1, with D perhaps TRBD2 (6 bases). The CDR3 is made up of 16 amino acids. Looked up from germline, CDR1 is MGHRA and CDR2 is YSYEKL. Deletions cut 4 bases from V and 4 bases from J, with 17 bases between. CDR3 amino acids: CASSPGLPGWYNEQFF. CDR3 coding DNA: TGCGCCAGCAGCCCGGGACTCCCCGGTTGGTACAATGAGCAGTTCTTC.

As regards this clone: A read error is possible here, since a much larger clone lies one base away. The same CDR3 can be traced to other DNA sequences in this sample. The chain has TRBV27 and TRBJ1-1; 8 bases align to TRBD1. The J segment lost 1 base and the V segment lost 6 bases, leaving 4 bases of the junction unmatched. The CDR3 consists of 14 residues. In germline, CDR1 is MNHEY, CDR2 SMNVEV (reference sequence). This chain's CDR3 is CASSPGTGNTEAFF. CDR3 coding DNA: TGTGCCAGCAGCCCCGGGACAGGGAACACTGAAGCTTTCTTT.

This clone was counted a few times. This rearrangement joins TRBV11-1 to TRBJ2-5, with 7 bases that match TRBD1. V dropped 2 bases and J dropped 1; count of bases not matched to a gene: 4. The germline V gene encodes CDR1 SGHAT and CDR2 FQDESV (reference sequence). The CDR3 extends over 15 amino acids. The CDR3 DNA reads as TGTGCCAGCAGCTTAATGACAGGGTTCCAAGAGACCCAGTACTTC. Its protein product is CASSLMTGFQETQYF.

The chain carries TRBV2 and TRBJ2-5; weak D call: TRBD1 (5 bases). Trimming stripped 3 bases from V and 5 bases from J, with 19 bases between. The germline V gene has CDR1 SNHLY and CDR2 FYNNEI. The CDR3 spans 16 residues. The CDR3 loop is CASSDPTKGMGETQYF. The CDR3 coding sequence is TGTGCCAGCAGTGACCCCACAAAGGGGATGGGGGAGACCCAGTACTTC.

This chain uses TRBV18 with TRBJ2-7; D is uncertain. The CDR3 spans 18 residues. V was pared by 3 bases and J by 2 bases, with 23 bases between. Germline V CDR1 and CDR2: KGHSH, LQKENI. The CDR3 spells CASSPVGSLQRRPYEQYF. DNA of the CDR3: TGTGCCAGCTCACCGGTTGGGTCTCTCCAGCGACGACCCTACGAGCAGTACTTC.

This rearrangement joins TRBV27 to TRBJ1-2; 7 bases are a match to TRBD1. Germline CDR1 is MNHEY and CDR2 is SMNVEV (reference sequence). V shed 5 bases and J 0 bases; nucleotides not matched to a gene: 9. The CDR3 totals 16 residues. This chain's CDR3 is CASSPARQGSNYGYTF. The DNA for the CDR3 is TGTGCCAGCAGTCCAGCCCGACAGGGTTCTAACTATGGCTACACCTTC.

A single count supports this clone. The J gene is TRBJ1-4, the V gene TRBV20-1, with 9 bases aligning to TRBD1. Germline CDR1 reads DFQATT; CDR2 reads SNEGSKA (reference sequence). The CDR3 loop spans 16 amino acids. Trimming at V came to 3 bases and at J to 7 bases, leaving 12 bases not matched to a gene. The CDR3 reads CSASPPGQGLGEKLFF. CDR3 nucleotides: TGCAGTGCTAGTCCCCCGGGACAGGGATTAGGTGAAAAACTGTTTTTT.

V is TRBV30 and J is TRBJ2-7, with 9 bases aligning to TRBD1. Germline CDR1 reads GTSNPN; CDR2 reads SVGIG (reference sequence). This CDR3 spans 15 amino acids. V lost 7 bases to trimming and J lost 4 bases; unmatched junction nucleotides: 14. The chain's CDR3 is CAFAPDRGIEYEQYF. In nucleotides, the CDR3 is TGTGCCTTCGCGCCGGACAGGGGCATTGAGTACGAGCAGTACTTC.

V and J are TRBV4-2 and TRBJ1-5; TRBD1 aligns across 10 bases. Germline CDR1 and CDR2: LGHNA and YNFKEQ. The CDR3 covers 18 residues. Trimming took 1 base from V and 3 from J; bases not matched to a gene: 9. The CDR3 DNA reads as TGTGCCAGCAGCCAAGGACTTAGGACAGGGGGTTTCAATCAGCCCCAGCATTTT. Amino acids: CASSQGLRTGGFNQPQHF.

J is TRBJ1-1 and V is TRBV6-5; no definite D call. There are 13 residues in the CDR3. V lost 4 bases and J lost 3, with 9 bases in between. Germline values: CDR1 MNHEY, CDR2 SVGAGI. The CDR3 region has the DNA TGTGCCAGCAGTTCCCAGCGGGACACTGAAGCTTTCTTT. Translated: CASSSQRDTEAFF.

V usage is TRBV7-9 and J usage is TRBJ2-2, with D maybe TRBD1 (6 bases). Germline lookup yields CDR1 SEHNR and CDR2 FQNEAQ (reference sequence). The CDR3 runs 12 residues. The V end lost 8 bases, the J end lost 6 bases, and 10 bases lay between the germline ends. The CDR3: CASRPGAGELFF. For the CDR3, the DNA is TGTGCCAGCCGGCCAGGGGCCGGGGAGCTGTTTTTT.

This chain connects TRBV6-1 to TRBJ2-1; 7 nucleotides line up with TRBD1. The germline V gene has CDR1 MNHNS and CDR2 SASEGT. This CDR3 contains 19 residues. The V and J ends lost 2 bases and 8 bases, in that order; junction bases with no gene match: 21. CDR3 sequence: CASSERGDRANLWGDEQFF. CDR3 nucleotides: TGTGCCAGCAGTGAAAGGGGTGACAGGGCTAATCTATGGGGCGATGAGCAGTTCTTC.

The chain recombines TRBV28 with TRBJ1-2; perhaps TRBD1 as D (5 bases). The CDR3 spans 14 residues. CDR1 and CDR2 (germline): MDHEN, SYDVKM. Between the trimmed V and J ends, which lost 6 bases and 4 bases, there was a span of 15 bases. CDR3 sequence (DNA): TGTGCCAGCAGCCGTCAAGCAGGGCTCTATGGCTACACCTTC. The encoded protein is CASSRQAGLYGYTF.

The chain couples TRBV27 to TRBJ1-1; 11 bases match TRBD1. The trim removed 2 bases at V and 6 bases at J, leaving 8 bases unmatched. This CDR3 has 16 residues. CDR1 and CDR2 (germline): MNHEY, SMNVEV (reference sequence). CDR3 protein: CASSLTRTGGESEAFF. Written as DNA, the CDR3 is TGTGCCAGCAGTTTAACCCGGACAGGGGGCGAGTCTGAAGCTTTCTTT.

V and J are TRBV5-1 and TRBJ2-5, with D possibly matching TRBD1 (5 bases). CDR1 and CDR2 (germline): SGHRS, YFSETQ. Trimming cost V 4 bases and J 1 base, with 8 bases left between them. There are 13 residues in the CDR3. Written as DNA, the CDR3 is TGCGCCAGCAGCGAGACAGTCCAAGAGACCCAGTACTTC. As protein: CASSETVQETQYF. The full variable domain, its missing parts supplied by reference TRBV5-1 and TRBJ2-5, is KAGVTQTPRYLIKTRGQQVTLSCSPISGHRSVSWYQQTPGQGLQFLFEYFSETQRNKGNFPGRFSGRQFSNSRSEMNVSTLELGDSALYLCASSETVQETQYFGPGTRLLVL.

The gene calls are TRBV7-2 and TRBJ1-2, with a tentative D call TRBD1 (6 bases). The CDR3 runs to 15 residues. V was pared by 3 bases and J by 8 bases, with 19 bases between. The V gene's germline CDR1 is SGHTA and CDR2 FQGNSA. The CDR3, as DNA: TGTGCCAGCAGCTTTCTAATCTCGGGGGGCGCCGGCTACACCTTC. Protein product: CASSFLISGGAGYTF.

CDR3 nucleotide sequence: TGTGCCAGCAGCTACCGGGACAGAAACATTCAGTACTTC. This gives the protein CASSYRDRNIQYF. V and J are TRBV11-2 and TRBJ2-4, with 7 positions matching TRBD1. Germline lookup yields CDR1 SGHAT and CDR2 FQNNGV. The CDR3 is 13 amino acids. V lost 4 bases, J lost 6 bases, and 3 bases stayed unmatched.

A few counts support this clone. This chain uses TRBV19 with TRBJ1-5; TRBD1 matches at 8 bases. Germline V gene sequence: CDR1 LNHDA, CDR2 SQIVND (reference sequence). This CDR3 spans 16 amino acids. V shed 9 bases, J shed 0 bases, and the junction held 10 bases outside the gene matches. Here the CDR3 reads CASDRGPIYSNQPQHF. Written as DNA, the CDR3 is TGTGCCAGCGACAGGGGCCCTATATATAGCAATCAGCCCCAGCATTTT.

The chain uses TRBV27 and TRBJ2-5; D unresolved. From germline, CDR1 is MNHEY and CDR2 SMNVEV (reference sequence). Trimming took 5 bases from V and 0 from J, leaving 4 bases between them. CDR3 length: 12 residues. The CDR3 DNA follows: TGTGCCAGCAGTATAAACCAAGAGACCCAGTACTTC. It translates to CASSINQETQYF.

The chain couples TRBV6-5 to TRBJ2-7; TRBD1 matches 10 bases. Germline assignment: CDR1 MNHEY and CDR2 SVGAGI. Trimming cost V 6 bases and J 3 bases; bases outside gene matches: 8. The CDR3 consists of 15 residues. DNA for the CDR3: TGTGCCAGCAGCCGCCCGGGACAGGGGAACTACGAGCAGTACTTC. Translated: CASSRPGQGNYEQYF.

The chain joins TRBV2 to TRBJ1-1, with 8 bases lining up with TRBD1. V trimming: 6 bases; J trimming: 6 bases; junction bases outside the gene matches: 9. CDR3 size: 14 residues. Germline CDR1 SNHLY, CDR2 FYNNEI. CDR3 in DNA: TGTGCCAGCAGCAAGGACAGGGAGGTCGCTGAAGCTTTCTTT. This translates into CASSKDREVAEAFF.

This chain connects TRBV12-3 or TRBV12-4 to TRBJ1-2, with 10 bases that match TRBD1. The CDR3 is 13 amino acids. With V trimmed by 8 bases and J by 1 base, 1 base remained unmatched. The CDR3 DNA reads as TGTGCCAGCCGGGACAGGGGTAACTATGGCTACACCTTC. Its translation: CASRDRGNYGYTF.

The V call is TRBV7-9, the J call TRBJ2-2; no firm D call. Deletions cut 1 base from V and 1 base from J, with 4 bases between. The CDR3 has 14 amino acids. Germline CDR1 SEHNR, CDR2 FQNEAQ (reference sequence). The DNA for the CDR3 is TGTGCCAGCAGCTTAGACAGGAACACCGGGGAGCTGTTTTTT. It codes for CASSLDRNTGELFF.

The chain links TRBV2 to TRBJ2-5; TRBD1 is a possible D gene (5 bases). V lost 8 bases and J 0 bases, leaving 13 bases between the germline ends. The CDR3 covers 14 residues. Per germline, CDR1 SNHLY and CDR2 FYNNEI. CDR3 DNA sequence: TGTGCCAGCTCTCTTACAGGTTACCAAGAGACCCAGTACTTC. This gives the protein CASSLTGYQETQYF.